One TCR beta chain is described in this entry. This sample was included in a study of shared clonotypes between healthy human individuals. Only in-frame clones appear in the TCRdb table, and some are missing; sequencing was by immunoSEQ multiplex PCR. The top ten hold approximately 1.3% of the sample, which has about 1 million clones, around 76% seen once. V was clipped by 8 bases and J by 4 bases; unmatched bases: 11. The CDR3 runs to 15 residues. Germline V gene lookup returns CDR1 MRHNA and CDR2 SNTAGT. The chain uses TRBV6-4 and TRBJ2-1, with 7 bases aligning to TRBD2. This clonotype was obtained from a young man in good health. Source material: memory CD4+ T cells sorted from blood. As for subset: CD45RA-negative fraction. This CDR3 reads CASRLSAGFYNEQFF. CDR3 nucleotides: TGTGCCAGCCGTCTGTCAGCGGGGTTTTACAATGAGCAGTTCTTC.